Below are 27 T cell receptor beta chains sequenced from a single sample in a study of blood T cell repertoires in COVID-19. The protocol was immunoSEQ multiplex PCR, while the TCRdb copy is restricted to in-frame clones and leaves out a portion. The sample comprises 100,000 or so clones, around 93% of which are singletons, and approximately 15% rests with the top ten. Sequenced input: peripheral blood. These receptors were collected from a man between 45 and 60 years old with acute or convalescent COVID-19.

This chain joins TRBV24-1 and TRBJ2-1; 8 bases are a match to TRBD2. The CDR3 spans 20 residues. Germline V CDR1 and CDR2: KGHDR, SFDVKD. Trimming removed 5 bases from V and 2 bases from J; junction bases left unmatched: 19. The CDR3 loop reads CATSASWGPSGGTPYNEQFF. CDR3 coding DNA: TGTGCCACCAGTGCCTCTTGGGGGCCCAGCGGGGGAACCCCCTACAATGAGCAGTTCTTC.

The chain uses TRBV9 and TRBJ1-6, with a tentative D call TRBD1 (5 bases). The germline V gene has CDR1 SGDLS and CDR2 YYNGEE. The CDR3 covers 13 residues. The V end was cut by 4 bases, the J end by 14 bases, with 16 bases between. The CDR3 region has the DNA TGTGCCAGCAGCCGGGGGGAAAGCGTGGCCCTCCACTTT. Translated: CASSRGESVALHF.

V usage is TRBV24-1 and J usage is TRBJ2-1; 8 nucleotides agree with TRBD1. In germline, CDR1 is KGHDR, CDR2 SFDVKD. The CDR3 sequence is 16 residues long. V lost 4 bases to trimming and J lost 6 bases; unmatched junction nucleotides: 10. CDR3 region: CATSESSGTGGNEQFF. The CDR3 DNA sequence: TGTGCCACCAGTGAGTCCTCCGGGACAGGAGGCAATGAGCAGTTCTTC.

V gene TRBV2 combines with J gene TRBJ2-3; TRBD2 matches 12 bases. The CDR3 totals 18 residues. Trimming removed 8 bases from V and 1 base from J; junction bases left unmatched: 13. CDR1 and CDR2 (germline): SNHLY, FYNNEI. The CDR3 protein is CASSTSGGTRAGTDTQYF. CDR3 DNA sequence: TGTGCCAGCTCCACTAGCGGGGGGACCCGGGCTGGCACAGATACGCAGTATTTT.

The chain uses TRBV11-3 and TRBJ1-6, with 7 bases lining up with TRBD1. The V and J ends lost 1 base and 10 bases, in that order; junction bases with no gene match: 7. CDR3 size: 15 residues. Germline lookup yields CDR1 SGHNT and CDR2 YENEEA. The CDR3 region is CASSLASGGESPLHF. In DNA, the CDR3 is TGTGCCAGCAGCTTAGCCTCAGGGGGAGAGTCACCCCTCCACTTT.

J is TRBJ1-1 and V is TRBV29-1; D is ambiguous. The V and J ends lost 4 bases and 1 base respectively, with 7 bases between them. This CDR3 is built from 12 residues. Germline V gives CDR1 SQVTM, CDR2 ANQGSEA. The CDR3 is CSVGAGNTEAFF. For the CDR3, the DNA is TGCAGCGTTGGGGCAGGGAACACTGAAGCTTTCTTT.

The V and J genes are TRBV5-4 and TRBJ2-5; D is perhaps TRBD1 (5 bases). Trimming left V 0 bases short and J 4 bases short, with 13 bases between. The germline V gene encodes CDR1 SGHNT and CDR2 YYREEE (reference sequence). CDR3 length equals 15 residues. CDR3 sequence (DNA): TGTGCCAGCAGCTTGGGGCAGGGAATCGGAGAGACCCAGTACTTC. Translated: CASSLGQGIGETQYF.

V is TRBV11-1 and J is TRBJ2-7, with TRBD2 identical over 8 bases. Germline V lookup: CDR1 SGHAT, CDR2 FQDESV (reference sequence). CDR3 length: 13 residues. After removal of 6 bases from V and 7 bases from J, the junction contained 8 bases not matched to a gene. CDR3 bases: TGTGCCAGCAGGAAGTCCGGGACTAGGGAGCAGTACTTC. This gives the protein CASRKSGTREQYF.

The V gene is TRBV2, the J gene TRBJ2-3; D perhaps matches TRBD1 (6 bases). This CDR3 has 13 amino acids. The V end lost 6 bases, the J end lost 6 bases, and 13 bases lay between the germline ends. Germline V gene lookup returns CDR1 SNHLY and CDR2 FYNNEI. The CDR3 coding sequence is TGTGCCAGCAGGGGGGCGGGCCCGGATACGCAGTATTTT. It specifies CASRGAGPDTQYF.

This sequence joins TRBV2 and TRBJ1-2, with a weak D call TRBD1 (6 bases). The V gene's germline CDR1 is SNHLY and CDR2 FYNNEI. V was cut by 9 bases and J by 7 bases, with 21 bases left in between. CDR3 length equals 14 residues. The CDR3 DNA reads TGTGCCAGGGCAGCGAGGGCAGGGGAGAGTGGCTACACCTTC. It specifies CARAARAGESGYTF.

This chain links TRBV30 with TRBJ2-7, with TRBD1 matching 8 bases. There are 14 residues in the CDR3. Trimming cost V 2 bases and J 3 bases; bases outside gene matches: 6. Germline CDR1 reads GTSNPN; CDR2 reads SVGIG (reference sequence). CDR3 DNA: TGTGCCTGGAGTCGGACAGGGATTTTCTACGAGCAGTACTTC. It encodes CAWSRTGIFYEQYF.

This clone was seen once. In nucleotides, the CDR3 is TGTGCCAGCAGTACTAGCACAGATACGCAGTATTTT. Translation gives CASSTSTDTQYF. This rearrangement joins TRBV12-3 or TRBV12-4 to TRBJ2-3, with D uncertain. The CDR3 totals 12 residues. The V gene lost 5 bases and the J gene lost 0 bases, with 3 bases spanning the gap.

J is TRBJ1-5 and V is TRBV6-2 or TRBV6-3, with no clear D. The CDR3 is made up of 13 amino acids. The V gene lost 3 bases and the J gene lost 2 bases, with 5 bases spanning the gap. Germline loops: CDR1 MNHEY, CDR2 SVGEGT. The CDR3 DNA is TGTGCCAGCAGTTATAATGGCAATCAGCCCCAGCATTTT. Amino acids: CASSYNGNQPQHF.

This clone was counted many times. The chain couples TRBV7-3 to TRBJ1-1; a weak D match, TRBD1 (5 bases). CDR1 is SGHTA and CDR2 is FQGTGA in the germline V gene. There are 15 residues in the CDR3. V gave up 5 bases and J gave up 4 bases, with 17 bases separating them. CDR3 amino acids: CASSPTSGGGTEAFF. In nucleotides, the CDR3 is TGTGCCAGCAGCCCCACCTCGGGGGGGGGCACTGAAGCTTTCTTT.

The chain's CDR3 is CASSLGAGEGGNTIYF. CDR3 coding DNA: TGTGCCAGCAGCTTAGGGGCAGGGGAAGGTGGAAACACCATATATTTT. The chain combines TRBV7-9 with TRBJ1-3; tentative D call: TRBD1 (6 bases). Per the germline V gene, CDR1 is SEHNR and CDR2 is FQNEAQ (reference sequence). V was shortened by 1 base and J by 3 bases, with 13 bases between the two germline ends. This CDR3 is 16 amino acids long.

This chain connects TRBV2 to TRBJ1-1, with D possibly TRBD1 on 5 matching bases. Germline CDR1 SNHLY, CDR2 FYNNEI. The CDR3 contains 13 residues. Between the trimmed V and J ends, which lost 6 bases and 4 bases, there was a span of 12 bases. For the CDR3, the DNA is TGTGCCAGCAGCAGACGGGGGGGCACTGAAGCTTTCTTT. It encodes CASSRRGGTEAFF.

The CDR3 DNA reads as TGCGCCAGCAGCCCAGAATACAGGGGCGAGCAGTACTTC. Its translation: CASSPEYRGEQYF. J is TRBJ2-7 and V is TRBV5-1, with 7 bases aligning to TRBD1. Losses at the gene ends were 4 bases for V and 6 bases for J; bases not matched to a gene: 7. The CDR3 runs to 13 residues. Looked up from germline, CDR1 is SGHRS and CDR2 is YFSETQ.

This chain joins TRBV9 and TRBJ1-2; D is possibly TRBD1 (5 bases). Trimming shortened V by 0 bases and J by 4 bases, and 16 bases separated the two germline ends. The length of the CDR3 is 16 residues. CDR1 is SGDLS and CDR2 is YYNGEE in the germline V gene. In DNA form, the CDR3 reads TGTGCCAGCAGCGTAGTTCAGGGACTCCAGATCTATGGCTACACCTTC. Amino acid sequence: CASSVVQGLQIYGYTF.

This chain links TRBV11-3 with TRBJ1-1; possible D gene TRBD1, 5 bases. The CDR3 runs to 15 residues. Germline CDR1 and CDR2: SGHNT and YENEEA. V dropped 1 base and J dropped 1 base, with 10 bases sitting between them. CDR3 loop: CASSLGRGTNTEAFF. The CDR3 DNA sequence: TGTGCCAGCAGCTTAGGGCGGGGGACGAACACTGAAGCTTTCTTT.

The J gene is TRBJ1-1, the V gene TRBV28, with TRBD1 matching over 7 bases. Germline V CDR1 and CDR2: MDHEN, SYDVKM. The CDR3 covers 13 residues. V trimming: 7 bases; J trimming: 9 bases; junction bases outside the gene matches: 11. CDR3 nucleotides: TGTGCCAGCAAATACCCACACAGGGGAAAAGCTTTCTTT. Translation: CASKYPHRGKAFF.

The rearrangement joins TRBV3-1 (or the pseudogene TRBV3-2) to TRBJ1-4, with 7 bases lining up with TRBD1. Germline CDR1 LGHDT, CDR2 YNNKEL (reference sequence). CDR3 length: 17 residues. Trimming removed 1 base from V and 6 bases from J; junction bases left unmatched: 11. The CDR3: CASSQVERTGPYEKLFF. CDR3 sequence (DNA): TGTGCCAGCAGCCAAGTAGAGAGGACAGGTCCATATGAAAAACTGTTTTTT.

The rearrangement uses TRBV19 and TRBJ1-4; D is perhaps TRBD1 (6 bases). With 4 bases removed from V and 0 bases from J, the gap between germline ends came to 9 bases. This CDR3 has 15 amino acids. From germline, CDR1 is LNHDA and CDR2 SQIVND (reference sequence). The CDR3 region is CASSTGQSTNEKLFF. The CDR3 nucleotides read TGTGCCAGTAGTACCGGACAGTCAACTAATGAAAAACTGTTTTTT.

The gene calls are TRBV14 and TRBJ1-6, with a weak D call TRBD1 (6 bases). CDR1 and CDR2 (germline): SGHDN, FVKESK. V was shortened by 1 base and J by 0 bases, with 19 bases between the two germline ends. This CDR3 is 20 amino acids long. CDR3: CASSQATPGHRTSYNSPLHF. Written as DNA, the CDR3 is TGTGCCAGCAGCCAAGCCACTCCGGGACATCGGACCTCCTATAATTCACCCCTCCACTTT.

The chain combines TRBV6-6 with TRBJ1-2, with TRBD1 identical over 11 bases. Germline lookup yields CDR1 MNHNY and CDR2 SVGAGI (reference sequence). CDR3 length: 14 amino acids. The junction had 8 bases not matched to a gene; V was cut back by 10 bases and J by 4 bases. CDR3 coding DNA: TGTGCCATCCGGGACAGGGGGATGATCTATGGCTACACCTTC. It codes for CAIRDRGMIYGYTF.

The rearrangement links TRBV5-1 to TRBJ2-1; 8 bases match TRBD1. Germline trimming cut 1 base from V and 9 bases from J; bases unmatched to any gene: 3. This CDR3 comprises 13 residues. Germline loops: CDR1 SGHRS, CDR2 YFSETQ. CDR3 protein: CASSLTGGSEQFF. Written as DNA, the CDR3 is TGCGCCAGCAGCTTGACAGGGGGTAGTGAGCAGTTCTTC.

The chain has TRBV6-7 and TRBJ2-3; no reliable D call. TRBV6-7 carries the ORF label, with uncertain function. The CDR3 is 14 residues long. V was trimmed by 1 base and J by 2 bases, leaving 7 bases between them. CDR3 protein: CASSYWAYTDTQYF. The CDR3 bases are TGTGCCAGCAGTTACTGGGCCTACACAGATACGCAGTATTTT.

The chain links TRBV2 to TRBJ1-1; D is perhaps TRBD1 (6 bases). Deletions cut 2 bases from V and 4 bases from J, with 17 bases between. Germline CDR1 is SNHLY and CDR2 is FYNNEI. The CDR3 loop spans 16 amino acids. This CDR3 is CASSEWGLTGSTEAFF. Written as DNA, the CDR3 is TGTGCCAGCAGTGAATGGGGGCTAACAGGGTCCACTGAAGCTTTCTTT.